This TCR beta chain was retrieved from a study of long-term antiretroviral therapy in people with HIV. Overall study findings and caveats: Post-ART samples showed increased diversity that remained below transplant donor control levels. HIV repertoires showed narrower CDR3 length ranges than controls.

CDR1 and CDR2 (germline): SNHLY, FYNNEI. V gave up 6 bases and J gave up 5 bases; unmatched junction bases: 8. This CDR3 contains 14 residues. On this clone itself: Its antigen is not identified.

At the survey level, the v3.0 immunoSEQ assay was run. Some clones are missing from TCRdb's copy, which holds only in-frame ones; the method was immunoSEQ multiplex PCR. The sample records roughly 25,000 clones, 85% being singletons. Treatment locations for all participants with HIV were in the United States. Specimens held roughly 0.9-11 million cryopreserved PBMC prior to DNA extraction. The specimen was unsorted PBMCs, collected 2.3 years after starting antiretroviral therapy. This clonotype was sampled from a man aged 40-49 years with HIV. The chain combines TRBV2 with TRBJ1-1; TRBD1 matches at 8 bases. CDR3 DNA: TGTGCCAGCAGCCTAGGACAGGGAAGTACTGAAGCTTTCTTT. Protein product: CASSLGQGSTEAFF.